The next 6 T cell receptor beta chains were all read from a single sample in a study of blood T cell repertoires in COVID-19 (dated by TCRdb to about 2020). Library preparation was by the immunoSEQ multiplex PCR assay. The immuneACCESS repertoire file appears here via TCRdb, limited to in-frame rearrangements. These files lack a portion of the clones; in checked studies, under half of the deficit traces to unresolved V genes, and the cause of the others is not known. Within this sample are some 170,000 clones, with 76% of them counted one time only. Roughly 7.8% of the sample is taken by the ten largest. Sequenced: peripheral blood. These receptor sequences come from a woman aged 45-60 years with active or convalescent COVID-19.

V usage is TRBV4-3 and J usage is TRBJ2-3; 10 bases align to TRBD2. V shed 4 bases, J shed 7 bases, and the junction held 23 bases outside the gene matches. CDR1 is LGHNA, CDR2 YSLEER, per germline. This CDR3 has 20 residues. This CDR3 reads CASSLSPPSVSGGLSHTQYF. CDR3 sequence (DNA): TGCGCCAGCAGCCTTTCTCCTCCGAGTGTTAGCGGGGGGCTCTCACATACGCAGTATTTT.

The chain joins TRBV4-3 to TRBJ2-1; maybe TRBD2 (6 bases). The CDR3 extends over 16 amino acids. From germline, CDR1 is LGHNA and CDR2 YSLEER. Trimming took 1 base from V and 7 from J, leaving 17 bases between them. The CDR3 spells CASSQVGRGSVNEQFF. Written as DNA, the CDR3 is TGCGCCAGCAGCCAAGTTGGGCGGGGATCTGTAAATGAGCAGTTCTTC.

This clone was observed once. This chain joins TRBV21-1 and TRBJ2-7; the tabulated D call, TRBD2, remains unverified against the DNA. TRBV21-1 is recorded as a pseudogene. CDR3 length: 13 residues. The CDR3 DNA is TGTGCCAGCAGCAAAGGGGGGACTCACGAGCAGTACTTC. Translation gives CASSKGGTHEQYF.

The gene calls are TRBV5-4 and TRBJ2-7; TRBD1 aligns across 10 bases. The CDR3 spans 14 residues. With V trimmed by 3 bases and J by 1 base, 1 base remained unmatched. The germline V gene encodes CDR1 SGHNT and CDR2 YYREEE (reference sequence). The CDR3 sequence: CASSSDRGSYEQYF. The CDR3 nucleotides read TGTGCCAGCAGCTCGGACAGGGGGTCCTACGAGCAGTACTTC.

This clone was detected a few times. As DNA, the CDR3 is TGTGCCAGCGGGGGGGACGGAGTTGCAACTAATGAAAAACTGTTTTTT. Encoded protein: CASGGDGVATNEKLFF. The chain carries TRBV28 and TRBJ1-4, with a possible D match to TRBD1 (5 bases). CDR1 is MDHEN and CDR2 is SYDVKM in the germline V gene. The ends were cut back, 8 bases at V and 0 bases at J, with 16 bases in the middle. CDR3 length: 16 amino acids.

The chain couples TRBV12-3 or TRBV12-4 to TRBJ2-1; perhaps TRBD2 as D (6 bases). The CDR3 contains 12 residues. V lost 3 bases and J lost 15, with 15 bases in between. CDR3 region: CASSFRPEGPFF. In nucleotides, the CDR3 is TGTGCCAGCAGTTTTCGGCCGGAGGGGCCGTTCTTC.